This TCR beta chain came from a study of cytomegalovirus exposure and HLA in healthy donors. CDR1 is SEHNR, CDR2 FQNEAQ, per germline (reference sequence). V lost 0 bases and J lost 8, with 10 bases in between. The CDR3 contains 13 residues. Concerning this clone: Its specificity is not known.

Study-level findings and limits: Reports indicated that the classifier achieved high specificity and sensitivity in diagnosing cytomegalovirus status.

Primers for the PCR totalled 60 Vbeta and 13 Jbeta. In the original analysis: Roughly 10 million shared chains were among around 80 million unique TCR beta chains counted in a later analysis. Here immunoSEQ multiplex PCR was the method, and the copy in TCRdb shows in-frame clones only, minus some. V, J and clone size were drawn from that table, and D and trimming were deduced from the DNA. The table records 95,000 to 150,000 clones, roughly 80% of them present only once. The sample comprised PBMCs. The sequence was obtained from a man aged 30 to 45 in good health and CMV-seronegative. The J gene is TRBJ1-1, the V gene TRBV7-9; D not certain. The CDR3 DNA reads TGTGCCAGCAGCTTAGCGGCCACCAGAGAAGCTTTCTTT. Protein sequence: CASSLAATREAFF. Full variable domain (rest looked up from reference TRBV7-9 and TRBJ1-1): DTGVSQNPRHKITKRGQNVTFRCDPISEHNRLYWYRQTLGQGPEFLTYFQNEAQLEKSRLLSDRFSAERPKGSFSTLEIQRTEQGDSAMYLCASSLAATREAFFGQGTRLTVV.